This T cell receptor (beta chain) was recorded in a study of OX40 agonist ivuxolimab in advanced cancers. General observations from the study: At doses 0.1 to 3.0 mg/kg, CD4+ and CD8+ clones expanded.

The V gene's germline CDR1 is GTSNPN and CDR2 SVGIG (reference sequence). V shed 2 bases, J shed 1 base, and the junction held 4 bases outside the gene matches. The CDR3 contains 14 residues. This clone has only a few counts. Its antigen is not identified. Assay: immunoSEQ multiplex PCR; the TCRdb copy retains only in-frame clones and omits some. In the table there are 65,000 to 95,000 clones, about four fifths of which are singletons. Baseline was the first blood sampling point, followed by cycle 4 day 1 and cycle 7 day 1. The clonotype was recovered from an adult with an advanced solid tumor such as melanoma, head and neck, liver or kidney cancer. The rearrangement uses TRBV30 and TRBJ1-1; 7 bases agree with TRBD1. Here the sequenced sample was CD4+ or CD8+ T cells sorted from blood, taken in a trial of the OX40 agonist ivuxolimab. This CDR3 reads CAWSFQGGNTEAFF. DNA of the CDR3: TGTGCCTGGAGTTTCCAGGGGGGGAACACTGAAGCTTTCTTT.